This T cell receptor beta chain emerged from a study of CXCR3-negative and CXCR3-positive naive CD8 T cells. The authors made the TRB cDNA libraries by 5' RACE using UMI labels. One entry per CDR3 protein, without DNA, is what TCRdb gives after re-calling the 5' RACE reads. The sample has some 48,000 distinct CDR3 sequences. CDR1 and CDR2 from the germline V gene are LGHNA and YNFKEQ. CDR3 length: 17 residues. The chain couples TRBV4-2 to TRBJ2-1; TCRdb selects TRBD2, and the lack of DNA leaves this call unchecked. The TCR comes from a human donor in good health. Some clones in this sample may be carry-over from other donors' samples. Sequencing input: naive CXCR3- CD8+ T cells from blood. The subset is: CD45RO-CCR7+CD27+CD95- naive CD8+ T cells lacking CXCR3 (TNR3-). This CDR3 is CASSRGTSGGAGLEQFF.